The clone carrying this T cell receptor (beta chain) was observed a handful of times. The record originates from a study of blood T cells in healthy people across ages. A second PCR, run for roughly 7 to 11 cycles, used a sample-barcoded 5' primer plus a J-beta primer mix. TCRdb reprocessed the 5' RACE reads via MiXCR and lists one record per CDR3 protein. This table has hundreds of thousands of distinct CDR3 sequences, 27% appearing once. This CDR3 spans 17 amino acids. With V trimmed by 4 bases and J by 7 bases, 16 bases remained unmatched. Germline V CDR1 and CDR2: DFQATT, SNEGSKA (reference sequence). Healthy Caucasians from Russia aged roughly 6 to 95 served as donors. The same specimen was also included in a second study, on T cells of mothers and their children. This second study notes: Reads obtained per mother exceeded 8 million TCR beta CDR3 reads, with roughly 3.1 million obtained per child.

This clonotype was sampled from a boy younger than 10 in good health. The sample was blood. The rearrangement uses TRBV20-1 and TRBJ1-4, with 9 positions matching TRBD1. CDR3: CSAKTGTGSAAGEKLFF. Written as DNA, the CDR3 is TGCAGTGCTAAGACCGGGACAGGGAGCGCCGCAGGTGAAAAACTGTTTTTT.